This T cell receptor (beta chain) came from a study of OX40 agonist ivuxolimab in advanced cancers. For the study in its entirety: Ivuxolimab was a fully human IgG2 agonistic monoclonal antibody targeting the costimulatory receptor OX40 (CD134). Patients were allowed to have had prior anti-PD-1, anti-PD-L1 or anti-CTLA-4 therapy, and around 37% of the dose-escalation patients had previously received checkpoint inhibitors. The point of sequencing TCRbeta in the periphery was to test whether ivuxolimab changed TCR sequence diversity and drove clonal T-cell expansion. Intravenous ivuxolimab was administered to patients every 2 weeks at six dose levels: 0.01, 0.1, 0.3, 1.5, 3 and 10 mg/kg. The dose-escalation cohort was roughly 83% male with a mean age of approximately 60 years, ranging from roughly 23 to 90. Of the roughly 50 dose-escalation patients, hepatocellular carcinoma was present in about 20, melanoma in approximately 15, renal cell carcinoma in 9 and head and neck cancer in 9. Partial responses occurred in three dose-escalation patients, of whom one had hepatocellular carcinoma and two had cutaneous melanoma. The paper reports the monotherapy dose-escalation portion (N = 52 patients) of the phase I ivuxolimab trial. Broad study findings and their caveats: In the 0.1-3.0 mg/kg groups, partial responders had among the lowest normalized peripheral clonal expansion, particularly in CD8+ T cells. Low levels of normalized T-cell clonal expansion were also seen in some patients who did not respond. At doses of 0.1 to 3.0 mg/kg, clonal expansion of both CD4+ and CD8+ blood T cells was observed from baseline to week 6. After ivuxolimab, CD8+ T cells had more expanded clones than CD4+ T cells on average. The antigen specificity of the clonally expanded peripheral T cells was not determined.

Remarks on this clone: This receptor's antigen is unknown. No qualities accompany the bases; no much larger clone lies one base away.

The germline V gene encodes CDR1 SGHVS and CDR2 FNYEAQ. Reading from cysteine to phenylalanine, the CDR3 counts 15 amino acids. Only the CDR3 part of the read is kept: 45 bases, read in frame from the first base. V gives up 5 bases and J gives up 9 bases, and the segment between their germline ends measures 20 bases. Patients with autoimmune disease history or receiving systemic immunosuppression were excluded from the trial. Peripheral blood for TCR sequencing was drawn from every dose cohort at baseline, at cycle 4 day 1 and at cycle 7 day 1. Samples were obtained from an open-label, multicenter, first-in-human phase I dose-escalation trial of ivuxolimab. Adults with locally advanced or metastatic melanoma, renal cell carcinoma, hepatocellular carcinoma or head and neck squamous cell carcinoma were enrolled in the trial. Before TCR sequencing, CD4+ T cells and CD8+ T cells were sorted from peripheral blood as separate populations.

Genomic DNA was extracted from sorted cells for sequencing of the TCRbeta CDR3 region. TCRbeta CDR3 regions were sequenced using the immunoSEQ Assay. TCRdb re-hosts the immuneACCESS table, in-frame sequences only. Its copies lack some clones; in the studies checked, an unresolved V gene accounts for under half of them, and the cause for the rest is not known. The sample contains some 70,000 clones, about 81% of them found a single time. Approximately 0.4% of the sample is in the top ten clones. The rearrangement combines TRBV7-6 with TRBJ1-5, and the D gene may be TRBD1, 6 bases matching. The sample in question was CD4+ or CD8+ T cells sorted from blood, obtained in a trial of the OX40 agonist ivuxolimab. The clonotype originates from an adult with an advanced solid tumor such as melanoma, head and neck, liver or kidney cancer. The DNA is TGTGCCAGCAGCGAACGACGGGACACCTTAGGGCCCCAGCATTTT. Its protein reads: CASSERRDTLGPQHF. Full variable domain (CDR3 extended with the reference TRBV7-6 and TRBJ1-5 proteins): GAGVSQSPRYKVTKRGQDVALRCDPISGHVSLYWYRQALGQGPEFLTYFNYEAQQDKSGLPNDRFSAERPEGSISTLTIQRTEQRDSAMYRCASSERRDTLGPQHFGDGTRLSIL.